This T cell receptor (beta chain) was recovered during a study of spatial heterogeneity in lung cancer. One entry per CDR3 protein results from TCRdb running MiXCR on the 5' RACE reads. The sample comprises about 7,000 distinct CDR3 sequences, 19% of which are singletons, and more than 15% rests with the top ten. The CDR3 is 15 residues long. With V trimmed by 3 bases and J by 4 bases, 10 bases remained unmatched. Germline CDR1 DFQATT, CDR2 SNEGSKA (reference sequence). Time point meaning: sample taken at primary tumor resection. The sequenced material consisted of unsorted whole RNA from tumor, nontumor lung or frozen PBMC. On this clonotype itself: Its antigen is undetermined.

Study-level results: Resection blood, more than follow-up blood, showed ubiquitous expanded tumor TCRs.

Sequencing used PBMCs, obtained at surgery. The receptor's source is a female donor with early-stage non-small cell lung cancer. This chain connects TRBV20-1 to TRBJ2-7; 9 nucleotides match TRBD2. The CDR3 nucleotides are TGCAGTGCTAGTTTCCCCGGGACTAGCAGATACGAGCAGTACTTC. Translation: CSASFPGTSRYEQYF.